The 30 T cell receptor beta chains given below trace back to one sample, sequenced in a study of blood T cell repertoires in COVID-19. Data came from immunoSEQ multiplex PCR; TCRdb stores just in-frame clones and leaves some out. The table lists about 71,000 clones, roughly nine tenths of them singletons. Sequencing used peripheral blood. The receptors were sampled from a man aged 50-59 years with acute or convalescent COVID-19.

This chain links TRBV3-1 (or the pseudogene TRBV3-2) with TRBJ1-4; D remains unclear. The V end lost 4 bases, the J end lost 8 bases, and 17 bases lay between the germline ends. The CDR3 totals 15 residues. Germline CDR1 and CDR2: LGHDT and YNNKEL (reference sequence). For the CDR3, the DNA is TGTGCCAGCAGCCGTATCCGGGGAGGAGAAGAAAAACTGTTTTTT. Amino acids: CASSRIRGGEEKLFF.

The rearrangement links TRBV18 to TRBJ2-1; D is unclear. The germline V and J ends were trimmed by 1 base and 6 bases, with 13 bases remaining between them. This CDR3 has 15 residues. The germline V gene has CDR1 KGHSH and CDR2 LQKENI. The DNA of the CDR3 is TGTGCCAGCTCACCACTGGTGGATTCGGGCAATGAGCAGTTCTTC. Translating gives CASSPLVDSGNEQFF.

The table lists this clone with a few counts. The chain uses TRBV21-1 and TRBJ1-1. TRBV21-1 is an annotated pseudogene. This CDR3 is 15 amino acids long. CDR3 residues: CASPSLPLVDTEAFF. CDR3 nucleotide sequence: TGTGCCAGCCCGTCTCTCCCTCTAGTTGACACTGAAGCTTTCTTT.

The V call is TRBV11-3, the J call TRBJ1-4; D is unresolved. The CDR3 length is 13 residues. CDR1 is SGHNT and CDR2 is YENEEA in the germline V gene. Trimming removed 2 bases at V and 4 bases at J, with 5 bases between. CDR3 residues: CASSLRSNEKLFF. CDR3 nucleotide sequence: TGTGCCAGCAGCTTACGGAGTAATGAAAAACTGTTTTTT.

The chain couples TRBV19 to TRBJ2-1; 7 nucleotides align to TRBD2. J lost 0 bases, V lost 5 bases, and 4 bases had no gene match. The CDR3 is made up of 15 amino acids. CDR1 and CDR2 (germline): LNHDA, SQIVND (reference sequence). The CDR3 bases are TGTGCCAGTAGTTCGGGCGGGAGCTCCTACAATGAGCAGTTCTTC. Protein product: CASSSGGSSYNEQFF.

The V gene is TRBV10-3, the J gene TRBJ2-7; 9 positions agree with TRBD1. The CDR3 covers 15 residues. V lost 3 bases and J lost 6; bases outside the gene matches: 9. CDR1 and CDR2 (germline): ENHRY, SYGVKD. The CDR3 spells CAISDGGTGNGEQYV. The DNA of the CDR3 is TGTGCCATCAGTGATGGGGGGACAGGGAACGGCGAGCAGTACGTC.

In DNA form, the CDR3 reads TGTGCCAGTAGTATTGCAGGGGCTAATTCACCCCTCCACTTT. Translated: CASSIAGANSPLHF. The gene calls are TRBV19 and TRBJ1-6; weak D call: TRBD1 (6 bases). This CDR3 contains 14 residues. The V end lost 3 bases, the J end lost 6 bases, and 9 bases lay between the germline ends. CDR1 is LNHDA and CDR2 is SQIVND in the germline V gene (reference sequence).

The CDR3 sequence: CASSLSGTGGRVQPQHF. CDR3 DNA: TGTGCCAGCAGTTTATCCGGGACAGGGGGCCGAGTTCAGCCCCAGCATTTT. V gene TRBV28 combines with J gene TRBJ1-5; 12 bases map to TRBD1. The germline V gene has CDR1 MDHEN and CDR2 SYDVKM. The ends lost 1 base at V and 6 bases at J; junction bases unmatched: 7. CDR3 length equals 17 residues.

This clone was counted a single time. The J gene is TRBJ1-6, the V gene TRBV7-9, with 11 nucleotides matching TRBD1. Looked up from germline, CDR1 is SEHNR and CDR2 is FQNEAQ (reference sequence). Unmatched junction bases numbered 9, after V lost 5 bases and J lost 9 bases. This CDR3 region has 16 residues. The CDR3 is CASSPGQGAAGSPLHF. For the CDR3, the DNA is TGTGCCAGCAGCCCAGGACAGGGGGCTGCGGGTTCACCCCTCCACTTT.

The chain carries TRBV7-2 and TRBJ2-3; 15 bases agree with TRBD2. The CDR3 contains 16 residues. The V segment lost 5 bases and the J segment 4 bases; nucleotides outside the gene matches: 4. Germline CDR1 and CDR2: SGHTA and FQGNSA. This CDR3 reads CASSRTSGRAADTQYF. The CDR3 DNA is TGTGCCAGCAGCCGGACTAGCGGGAGGGCTGCAGATACGCAGTATTTT. The full variable domain, completed using reference TRBV7-2 and TRBJ2-3, is GAGVSQSPSNKVTEKGKDVELRCDPISGHTALYWYRQSLGQGLEFLIYFQGNSAPDKSGLPSDRFSAERTGGSVSTLTIQRTQQEDSAVYLCASSRTSGRAADTQYFGPGTRLTVL.

The chain couples TRBV6-6 to TRBJ2-3; 7 bases are shared with TRBD2. V dropped 6 bases and J dropped 5; count of bases not matched to a gene: 14. The CDR3 spans 16 residues. In germline, CDR1 is MNHNY, CDR2 SVGAGI (reference sequence). Here the CDR3 reads CASSDLGLGSKDTQYF. The CDR3 bases are TGTGCCAGCAGCGACCTCGGACTAGGGAGTAAAGATACGCAGTATTTT.

The rearrangement joins TRBV18 to TRBJ2-1; 9 nucleotides align to TRBD1. Germline V gives CDR1 KGHSH, CDR2 LQKENI. The CDR3 loop spans 15 amino acids. J lost 4 bases, V lost 0 bases, and 1 base had no gene match. CDR3 residues: CASSPPTGGYNEQFF. CDR3 coding DNA: TGTGCCAGCTCACCACCGACAGGGGGGTACAATGAGCAGTTCTTC.

V and J are TRBV5-4 and TRBJ2-3; D perhaps matches TRBD2 (6 bases). V lost 0 bases and J 2 bases, leaving 10 bases between the germline ends. CDR1 is SGHNT and CDR2 is YYREEE in the germline V gene (reference sequence). The CDR3 contains 15 residues. The CDR3 loop reads CASSLDASVTDTQYF. The CDR3 nucleotides read TGTGCCAGCAGCTTGGATGCTAGCGTCACAGATACGCAGTATTTT.

This clone was detected only once. The chain recombines TRBV6-5 with TRBJ2-5, with 9 bases identical to TRBD1. The V and J ends lost 9 bases and 5 bases, in that order; junction bases with no gene match: 10. This CDR3 region has 14 residues. Germline values: CDR1 MNHEY, CDR2 SVGAGI. The CDR3 region has the DNA TGTGCCAGTAGGACAGGGGATACCCGCGAGACCCAGTACTTC. It codes for CASRTGDTRETQYF.

This clone is a singleton in its sample. The chain uses TRBV28 and TRBJ2-2; tentatively, D is TRBD1 (7 bases). The germline V gene has CDR1 MDHEN and CDR2 SYDVKM. This CDR3 comprises 15 residues. The V and J ends lost 6 bases and 6 bases respectively, with 17 bases between them. CDR3 coding DNA: TGTGCCAGCAGCCTGGGACAGCCGGGAGCCGGGGAGCTGTTTTTT. It translates to CASSLGQPGAGELFF.

The chain is built from TRBV4-1 and TRBJ1-3; D uncertain. Germline loops: CDR1 MGHRA, CDR2 YSYEKL. The CDR3 loop spans 12 amino acids. Trimming cost V 0 bases and J 9 bases, with 6 bases left between them. CDR3 amino acids: CASSQERSTIYF. The CDR3 DNA reads as TGCGCCAGCAGCCAAGAGAGGTCCACCATATATTTT.

A single count supports this clone. Written as DNA, the CDR3 is TGCGCCACCAACCCAGGCAGGGACCAAGAGACCCAGTACTTC. Translation gives CATNPGRDQETQYF. The chain carries TRBV5-1 and TRBJ2-5; TRBD1 might be the D (5 bases). Germline V gene data show CDR1 as SGHRS and CDR2 as YFSETQ. The V end was cut by 9 bases, the J end by 0 bases, with 15 bases between. CDR3 length: 14 residues.

The chain has TRBV6-6 and TRBJ2-3; 11 bases are shared with TRBD2. After removal of 6 bases from V and 3 bases from J, the junction contained 8 bases not matched to a gene. Germline assignment: CDR1 MNHNY and CDR2 SVGAGI (reference sequence). This CDR3 has 16 amino acids. This CDR3 is CASRPTSGRFTDTQYF. For the CDR3, the DNA is TGTGCCAGCAGGCCCACTAGCGGGAGATTTACAGATACGCAGTATTTT.

The rearrangement links TRBV6-5 to TRBJ1-1; D call uncertain. V lost 8 bases and J 4 bases, leaving 17 bases between the germline ends. Germline CDR1 is MNHEY and CDR2 is SVGAGI. The CDR3 has 14 amino acids. Written as DNA, the CDR3 is TGTGCCAGCTCTTTAAGGAGGGTGGGCACTGAAGCTTTCTTT. Amino acid sequence: CASSLRRVGTEAFF.

This clone was recorded once. The gene calls are TRBV7-9 and TRBJ1-3; tentative D call: TRBD1 (5 bases). Germline lookup yields CDR1 SEHNR and CDR2 FQNEAQ (reference sequence). V dropped 2 bases and J dropped 1 base, with 15 bases sitting between them. CDR3 size: 17 residues. CDR3 sequence (DNA): TGTGCCAGCAGCTTATCGACCAACAGGTCTTCTGGAAACACCATATATTTT. Its translation is CASSLSTNRSSGNTIYF.

In its sample, this clone was seen once. V is TRBV10-3 and J is TRBJ1-1; D is uncertain. V was clipped by 6 bases and J by 2 bases, with 10 bases between them. In germline, CDR1 is ENHRY, CDR2 SYGVKD. The CDR3 sequence is 13 residues long. In nucleotides, the CDR3 is TGTGCCATCAGAGGTGAGCGTAACACTGAAGCTTTCTTT. Translating it yields CAIRGERNTEAFF.

The chain couples TRBV25-1 to TRBJ1-1; D is ambiguous. Germline loops: CDR1 MGHDK, CDR2 SYGVNS. V was pared by 4 bases and J by 7 bases, with 4 bases between. This CDR3 has 10 residues. The CDR3 loop is CASSGLEAFF. In nucleotides, the CDR3 is TGTGCCAGCAGTGGGCTTGAAGCTTTCTTT.

The V gene is TRBV3-1 (or the pseudogene TRBV3-2), the J gene TRBJ1-6; no clear D gene. From germline, CDR1 is LGHDT and CDR2 YNNKEL (reference sequence). The CDR3 totals 14 residues. Trimming stripped 1 base from V and 7 bases from J, with 8 bases between. CDR3: CASSQGVGNSPLHF. Written as DNA, the CDR3 is TGTGCCAGCAGCCAAGGGGTCGGGAATTCACCCCTCCACTTT.

The rearrangement links TRBV9 to TRBJ2-7; 7 bases are shared with TRBD1. In germline, CDR1 is SGDLS, CDR2 YYNGEE. The ends lost 4 bases at V and 0 bases at J; junction bases unmatched: 4. This CDR3 comprises 14 residues. The CDR3 loop reads CASSPGQDSYEQYF. The CDR3 DNA follows: TGTGCCAGCAGCCCAGGACAGGACTCCTACGAGCAGTACTTC.

This chain's CDR3 is CASSPVSGEDQPQHF. The CDR3 nucleotides are TGTGCCAGCTCACCAGTCTCCGGGGAGGATCAGCCCCAGCATTTT. This chain connects TRBV18 to TRBJ1-5, with D uncertain. V dropped 2 bases and J dropped 5 bases, with 13 bases sitting between them. The length of the CDR3 is 15 residues. CDR1 is KGHSH, CDR2 LQKENI, per germline. Drawing the rest from reference TRBV18 and TRBJ1-5, the complete variable domain is NAGVMQNPRHLVRRRGQEARLRCSPMKGHSHVYWYRQLPEEGLKFMVYLQKENIIDESGMPKERFSAEFPKEGPSILRIQQVVRGDSAAYFCASSPVSGEDQPQHFGDGTRLSIL.

This clone was counted only a few times. The chain has TRBV7-6 and TRBJ1-2; 10 bases fit TRBD1. The CDR3 loop spans 15 amino acids. The V gene end was trimmed by 2 bases and the J gene end by 4 bases; junction bases not matched to a gene: 4. In germline, CDR1 is SGHVS, CDR2 FNYEAQ. CDR3 loop: CASSLQTGGLYGYTF. The CDR3 DNA reads TGTGCCAGCAGCTTACAGACAGGGGGCCTCTATGGCTACACCTTC.

J is TRBJ2-1 and V is TRBV7-2, with TRBD2 identical over 7 bases. The CDR3 has 16 residues. V trimming: 5 bases; J trimming: 7 bases; junction bases outside the gene matches: 14. Germline-derived CDR1 and CDR2 are SGHTA and FQGNSA. DNA of the CDR3: TGTGCCAGCAGCCGTTATTCTAGCGGTGCACGGAATGAGCAGTTCTTC. As protein: CASSRYSSGARNEQFF.

The chain recombines TRBV3-1 (or the pseudogene TRBV3-2) with TRBJ2-1, with 8 bases matching TRBD2. The CDR3 runs to 16 residues. Per germline, CDR1 LGHDT and CDR2 YNNKEL (reference sequence). With 2 bases clipped from V and 4 bases from J, the junction kept 7 bases outside the gene matches. As DNA, the CDR3 is TGTGCCAGCAGCCAATTACCGGGACTAGGTTACAATGAGCAGTTCTTC. Its translation is CASSQLPGLGYNEQFF.

The chain combines TRBV6-1 with TRBJ1-6, with a possible D match to TRBD1 (6 bases). This CDR3 is built from 16 residues. V lost 2 bases and J 10 bases, leaving 18 bases between the germline ends. Per germline, CDR1 MNHNS and CDR2 SASEGT. The CDR3: CASSERSGRGYSPLHF. CDR3 DNA sequence: TGTGCCAGCAGTGAAAGGTCCGGCAGGGGCTACTCACCCCTCCACTTT.

J is TRBJ1-3 and V is TRBV24-1, with D unresolved. V gave up 9 bases and J gave up 0 bases, with 11 bases separating them. Germline-derived CDR1 and CDR2 are KGHDR and SFDVKD. The CDR3 loop spans 14 amino acids. The CDR3 bases are TGTGCCACCCGTAGGCGGGACTCTGGAAACACCATATATTTT. Translation gives CATRRRDSGNTIYF.